What follows describes a single T cell receptor (beta chain). Sample time point: pretreatment peripheral blood. The sample originates from a study of PD-L1 blockade in urothelial cancer. The V gene lost 4 bases and the J gene lost 4 bases, with 21 bases spanning the gap. CDR3 length equals 18 residues. The V gene's germline CDR1 is SGHDT and CDR2 YYEEEE. Libraries were prepared by immunoSEQ multiplex PCR; TCRdb keeps only in-frame clonotypes and omits some of them. The sample yields tens of thousands of clones, 90% seen once. Here the sequenced sample was PBMCs, taken around atezolizumab (anti-PD-L1) treatment. The clonotype originates from a man between 60 and 70 years old with urothelial cancer. The J gene is TRBJ1-6, the V gene TRBV5-6; weak D call: TRBD1 (6 bases). This chain's CDR3 is CASSRKSGGAGYNSPLHF. CDR3 DNA: TGTGCCAGCAGCCGCAAGTCTGGGGGCGCCGGATATAATTCACCCCTCCACTTT.